Listed here are 19 T cell receptor beta chains from one sample, sequenced in a study of T-cell reconstitution after alpha-beta-depleted transplantation in children. Unique molecular identifiers were incorporated into the prepared TCRbeta library. MiXCR, applied by TCRdb to the PCR reads, yields one record per CDR3 protein. The table shows approximately 650,000 distinct CDR3 sequences, with 10% to 15% occurring only once. The sequencing here drew on PBMCs, taken before TCRalphabeta/CD19-depleted stem cell transplant. The receptor set was obtained from a girl aged 2-10 years with congenital amegakaryocytic thrombocytopenia, due to receive a stem cell transplant.

This clonotype was recorded many times. The chain carries TRBV10-2 and TRBJ1-1; D may be TRBD1 (5 bases). Germline V gene sequence: CDR1 WSHSY, CDR2 SAAADI. Trimming shortened V by 2 bases and J by 0 bases, and 10 bases separated the two germline ends. The CDR3 spans 15 residues. The CDR3 sequence is CASSEPGWVNTEAFF. The DNA for the CDR3 is TGCGCCAGCAGTGAGCCAGGGTGGGTGAACACTGAAGCTTTCTTT.

This clonotype was seen repeatedly, ten times or more. The chain couples TRBV28 to TRBJ2-3; 13 bases match TRBD2. This CDR3 spans 20 amino acids. The V gene's germline CDR1 is MDHEN and CDR2 SYDVKM. V trimming: 1 base; J trimming: 2 bases; junction bases outside the gene matches: 12. The CDR3 region is CASSLYGRWTSGSSTDTQYF. The CDR3 DNA follows: TGTGCCAGCAGTTTATACGGGAGGTGGACTAGCGGGAGTTCCACAGATACGCAGTATTTT.

This clonotype appeared many times. The rearrangement links TRBV3-1 to TRBJ1-1; D is unclear. V was trimmed by 1 base and J by 4 bases, leaving 7 bases between them. CDR1 and CDR2 from the germline V gene are LGHDT and YNNKEL (reference sequence). This CDR3 region has 13 residues. The CDR3 bases are TGTGCCAGCAGCCAAGCCCCACTCACTGAAGCTTTCTTT. Translating it yields CASSQAPLTEAFF.

There are many counts of this clonotype. DNA of the CDR3: TGCAGTGCCGGGACTGCCGCCGAGGGCATTCAGTACTTC. Translation gives CSAGTAAEGIQYF. This chain uses TRBV20-1 with TRBJ2-4; tentatively, D is TRBD2 (6 bases). CDR3 length: 13 residues. Germline V lookup: CDR1 DFQATT, CDR2 SNEGSKA (reference sequence). Trimming took off 6 bases at V and 9 bases at J, with 18 bases between the two ends.

In its sample, this clonotype was seen many times. The chain joins TRBV5-1 to TRBJ2-3; unclear D gene. V was cut by 2 bases and J by 4 bases, with 8 bases left in between. The CDR3 consists of 13 residues. CDR1 and CDR2 (germline): SGHRS, YFSETQ. The CDR3 nucleotides are TGCGCCAGCAGCTTTAGACTGTCAGATACGCAGTATTTT. Translating gives CASSFRLSDTQYF.

This clonotype was observed at least ten times. The gene calls are TRBV5-1 and TRBJ2-7; 10 positions agree with TRBD2. The trim removed 3 bases at V and 6 bases at J, leaving 6 bases unmatched. The CDR3 has 14 amino acids. CDR1 and CDR2 (germline): SGHRS, YFSETQ. The CDR3 here is CASSSTSGIIEQYF. In DNA, the CDR3 is TGCGCCAGCAGCTCCACTAGCGGGATTATCGAGCAGTACTTC.

Ten or more counts support this clonotype. V and J are TRBV20-1 and TRBJ2-1; tentatively, D is TRBD2 (6 bases). The V and J ends lost 7 bases and 4 bases respectively, with 17 bases between them. The CDR3 length is 14 residues. The germline V gene encodes CDR1 DFQATT and CDR2 SNEGSKA (reference sequence). CDR3 loop: CSEALAGKYNEQFF. The CDR3, as DNA: TGCAGTGAGGCTCTGGCGGGGAAATACAATGAGCAGTTCTTC.

This clonotype was found many times. V and J are TRBV6-5 and TRBJ2-7; D assignment may be TRBD1 or TRBD2 (6 bases each). V was clipped by 2 bases and J by 2 bases, with 7 bases between them. Germline CDR1 reads MNHEY; CDR2 reads SVGAGI. CDR3 length: 13 amino acids. CDR3: CASSYGGPYEQYF. The CDR3 DNA reads as TGTGCCAGCAGTTACGGGGGGCCCTACGAGCAGTACTTC.

This clonotype was seen only a few times. This rearrangement joins TRBV28 to TRBJ2-7; D possibly corresponds to TRBD2 (6 bases). The CDR3 length is 12 residues. V was cut by 4 bases and J by 5 bases, with 9 bases left in between. CDR1 is MDHEN and CDR2 is SYDVKM in the germline V gene. CDR3 loop: CASSWRVNEQYF. As DNA, the CDR3 is TGTGCCAGCAGTTGGAGGGTAAACGAGCAGTACTTC.

This rearrangement joins TRBV5-1 to TRBJ2-3; TRBD2 matches at 7 bases. The CDR3 spans 16 residues. The V and J ends lost 4 bases and 2 bases, in that order; junction bases with no gene match: 10. Germline V CDR1 and CDR2: SGHRS, YFSETQ. The CDR3 loop is CASSLTSVSFTDTQYF. CDR3 nucleotides: TGCGCCAGCAGCCTTACTAGCGTCTCATTCACAGATACGCAGTATTTT.

This clonotype was observed at least ten times. This CDR3 reads CSVERSGELFF. In DNA form, the CDR3 reads TGCAGCGTTGAAAGGAGCGGGGAGCTGTTTTTT. This sequence joins TRBV29-1 and TRBJ2-2; no definite D call. The V end was cut by 2 bases, the J end by 7 bases, with 5 bases between. The CDR3 is 11 amino acids. Germline assignment: CDR1 SQVTM and CDR2 ANQGSEA.

This clonotype was seen many times. The rearrangement uses TRBV6-1 and TRBJ2-7; perhaps TRBD2 as D (5 bases). Per the germline V gene, CDR1 is MNHNS and CDR2 is SASEGT. With 9 bases removed from V and 11 bases from J, the gap between germline ends came to 26 bases. The length of the CDR3 is 14 residues. In DNA, the CDR3 is TGTGCCAGTCGAGGAAGTCTAGCAGATCGGAGCGAGTACTTC. This encodes CASRGSLADRSEYF.

This clonotype has at least ten counts. The chain combines TRBV20-1 with TRBJ2-1, with no clear D. Trimming shortened V by 1 base and J by 5 bases, and 18 bases separated the two germline ends. The CDR3 loop spans 16 amino acids. CDR1 is DFQATT, CDR2 SNEGSKA, per germline (reference sequence). DNA for the CDR3: TGCAGTGCTAGAGTCGATGGTGAACTCCCCCACAATGAGCAGTTCTTC. Its protein is CSARVDGELPHNEQFF.

V and J are TRBV5-1 and TRBJ2-3; a possible D gene is TRBD2 (6 bases). The germline CDR1 and CDR2 sequences are SGHRS and YFSETQ. V was shortened by 1 base and J by 4 bases, with 13 bases between the two germline ends. The CDR3 runs to 15 residues. In DNA form, the CDR3 reads TGCGCCAGCAGCTTGTTTGGCGGGGACGCAGATACGCAGTATTTT. Its protein product is CASSLFGGDADTQYF. The full variable domain, its missing parts supplied by reference TRBV5-1 and TRBJ2-3, is KAGVTQTPRYLIKTRGQQVTLSCSPISGHRSVSWYQQTPGQGLQFLFEYFSETQRNKGNFPGRFSGRQFSNSRSEMNVSTLELGDSALYLCASSLFGGDADTQYFGPGTRLTVL.

The chain uses TRBV11-3 and TRBJ2-3, with 9 bases identical to TRBD2. Germline trimming cut 1 base from V and 2 bases from J; bases unmatched to any gene: 4. Germline CDR1 is SGHNT and CDR2 is YENEEA. The CDR3 totals 16 residues. The chain's CDR3 is CASSLGREGVTDTQYF. The CDR3 DNA is TGTGCCAGCAGCTTAGGGCGGGAGGGCGTCACAGATACGCAGTATTTT.

The chain has TRBV7-9 and TRBJ1-2; D might be TRBD1 (5 bases). CDR1 is SEHNR and CDR2 is FQNEAQ in the germline V gene (reference sequence). V was pared by 3 bases and J by 7 bases, with 21 bases between. The CDR3 totals 16 residues. Here the CDR3 DNA reads TGTGCCAGCAGCTTCTCGAACGAACCAGGGCGGGGTGGCTACACCTTC. Amino acids: CASSFSNEPGRGGYTF.

This clonotype was observed a handful of times. The J gene is TRBJ2-2, the V gene TRBV11-2; a weak D match, TRBD2 (7 bases). The CDR3 sequence is 14 residues long. V was clipped by 6 bases and J by 11 bases, with 19 bases between them. Germline CDR1 and CDR2: SGHAT and FQNNGV. CDR3 in amino acids: CASRVGGAQEELFF. CDR3 nucleotide sequence: TGTGCCAGCAGGGTAGGGGGGGCGCAGGAAGAGCTGTTTTTT.

This clonotype was observed many times. The chain couples TRBV5-1 to TRBJ2-4; TRBD2 matches at 13 bases. The CDR3 is 20 residues long. Trimming took 0 bases from V and 1 from J; bases not matched to a gene: 10. Germline V gene data show CDR1 as SGHRS and CDR2 as YFSETQ. The CDR3 sequence: CASSLARTSGRDGAKNIQYF. The CDR3 DNA follows: TGCGCCAGCAGCTTGGCGAGGACTAGCGGGAGAGACGGGGCCAAAAACATTCAGTACTTC.

The V call is TRBV12-5, the J call TRBJ2-1; D remains ambiguous. V dropped 0 bases and J dropped 1 base, with 10 bases sitting between them. Germline CDR1 and CDR2: LGHNT and FRNRAP. CDR3 length: 16 amino acids. The CDR3 bases are TGTGCTAGTGGTTTGGTACTCGGGCCTTCCTACAATGAGCAGTTCTTC. Translating gives CASGLVLGPSYNEQFF.